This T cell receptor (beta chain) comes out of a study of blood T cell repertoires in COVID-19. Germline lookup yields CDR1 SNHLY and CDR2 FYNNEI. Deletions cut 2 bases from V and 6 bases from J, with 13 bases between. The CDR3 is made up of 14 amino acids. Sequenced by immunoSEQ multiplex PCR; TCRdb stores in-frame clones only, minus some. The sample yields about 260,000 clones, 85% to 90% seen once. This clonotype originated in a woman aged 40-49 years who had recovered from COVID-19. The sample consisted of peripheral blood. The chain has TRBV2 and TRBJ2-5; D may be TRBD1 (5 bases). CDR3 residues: CASSEWGPGKTQYF. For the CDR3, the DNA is TGTGCCAGCAGTGAATGGGGCCCAGGAAAGACCCAGTACTTC.